The clone carrying this T cell receptor (beta chain) was counted at least ten times. Its antigen is not identified. This record belongs to a study of T-cell reconstitution after alpha-beta-depleted transplantation in children. Study findings and constraints: The authors attributed T-cell counts and diversity one year after transplant mostly to newly produced T cells. Several hundred rapidly expanded clones from non-depleted graft cells reportedly supplied alpha-beta T cells about two months post-transplant. Several patients had high TCRbeta diversity at day 60; it came from surviving recipient T cells and thymic progenitors.

TCRbeta library preparation incorporated unique molecular identifiers. TCRdb recomputed calls from the PCR reads with MiXCR, one row per CDR3 protein. The sample records 4,000 to 6,000 distinct CDR3 sequences, 7.3% being singletons. CDR1 and CDR2 (germline): MNHEY, SVGAGI. Trimming removed 7 bases from V and 7 bases from J, with 11 bases in between. The CDR3 has 12 amino acids. This chain connects TRBV6-5 to TRBJ1-5, with D perhaps matching TRBD1 (5 bases). The TCR originated in a boy in the first two years of life who had a stem cell transplant for SCID, so the T cells may come from the graft donor. This specimen was PBMCs, mostly from graft donor cells, taken 60 days after TCRalphabeta/CD19-depleted stem cell transplant. The CDR3 spells CASNRFWQPQHF. The DNA of the CDR3 is TGTGCCAGCAACAGGTTTTGGCAGCCCCAGCATTTT.